This entry lists 3 T cell receptor beta chains sequenced from one sample in a study of spatial heterogeneity in lung cancer. A single record per CDR3 protein comes from TCRdb applying MiXCR to the 5' RACE reads. The sample comprises 40,000 or so distinct CDR3 sequences, 6% to 8% of which are singletons, and roughly 28% rests with the top ten. Time point denoted: sample taken at primary tumor resection. The sample was PBMCs, taken at surgery. These receptors were collected from a male donor with early-stage non-small cell lung cancer.

This clonotype appeared many times. The chain uses TRBV10-3 and TRBJ1-1, with 8 bases that match TRBD1. Germline CDR1 and CDR2: ENHRY and SYGVKD. The CDR3 sequence is 15 residues long. V lost 3 bases and J lost 4; bases outside the gene matches: 7. This CDR3 reads CAISEGQGAGTEAFF. The CDR3 DNA reads TGTGCCATCAGTGAAGGGCAGGGGGCGGGCACTGAAGCTTTCTTT.

This clonotype was seen many times. The V and J genes are TRBV12-3 or TRBV12-4 and TRBJ2-7, with TRBD2 matching over 7 bases. V lost 4 bases to trimming and J lost 2 bases; unmatched junction nucleotides: 8. The CDR3 loop spans 15 amino acids. The CDR3 DNA reads as TGTGCCAGCAGTTACTATATCGGACTAGCCTACGAGCAGTACTTC. Protein sequence: CASSYYIGLAYEQYF.

This clonotype was observed many times. The V call is TRBV27, the J call TRBJ2-7, with TRBD2 matching over 10 bases. This CDR3 has 19 residues. Germline CDR1 is MNHEY and CDR2 is SMNVEV (reference sequence). V trimming: 3 bases; J trimming: 2 bases; junction bases outside the gene matches: 16. The chain's CDR3 is CASSFLLNSGGPEAYEQYF. The DNA for the CDR3 is TGTGCCAGCAGTTTTTTACTCAATAGCGGGGGGCCGGAGGCCTACGAGCAGTACTTC.